Sequencing of this T cell receptor beta chain was carried out in a study of blood T cell repertoires in COVID-19. Across the study: PBMCs, B-cell-depleted T cells, or T cells were the source of the cDNA or gDNA that made up the material.

Unmatched junction bases numbered 4, after V lost 5 bases and J lost 3 bases. The CDR3 has 14 amino acids. Germline V gene sequence: CDR1 KGHSH, CDR2 LQKENI. Original processing notes: Estimated nucleated cell counts came from reference gene primer amplification. Only in-frame clones appear in the TCRdb table, and some are missing; sequencing was by immunoSEQ multiplex PCR. From that table come the V and J calls and clone size; the DNA was used to work out D and trimming. The profile shows about 85,000 clones, about 86% of them singletons. The TCR originated in a man aged 55 to 70 with acute or convalescent COVID-19. The sample taken for sequencing was peripheral blood. V is TRBV18 and J is TRBJ2-7; TRBD2 agrees at 10 bases. CDR3 coding DNA: TGTGCCAGCTCATCCTCTAGCGGGGGCTACGAGCAGTACTTC. This gives the protein CASSSSSGGYEQYF.